These T cell receptor beta chains were read from a single sample in a study of blood T cell repertoires in COVID-19. This table comes from immunoSEQ multiplex PCR, and its TCRdb copy is limited to in-frame clones, with some not included. The table lists around 300,000 clones, approximately 89% of them singletons. The sample was PBMCs or T cells enriched from blood (not recorded which). Receptors were obtained from a woman in her late teens or twenties who had recovered from COVID-19. Both conserved end residues are trimmed from each CDR3. The size entry is marked missing in some rows and otherwise reads once, few, many or a size class.

v_call	j_call	clone_size	cdr3_aa
TRBV7-9	TRBJ1-2	NA	ASSLAMGANYGYT
TRBV5-1	TRBJ2-3	few	ASSADGGSTDTQY
TRBV28	TRBJ1-1	NA	ASSSGQIVGPEAF
TRBV16	TRBJ2-3	NA	ASSQVGTLTSGRPDTQY
TRBV7-7	TRBJ1-4	NA	ASSPDPGAPTKLF
TRBV2	TRBJ1-3	NA	ASAGTAGNTIY
TRBV15	TRBJ2-7	NA	ATSRGAINEQY
TRBV19	TRBJ1-2	NA	ASSILRGEDYGYT
TRBV20-1	TRBJ2-5	NA	SAEAVETQY
TRBV6-1	TRBJ2-1	NA	ASSEGTGSFNEQF
TRBV6-1	TRBJ2-7	once	ASSEAWGSVYEQY
TRBV9	TRBJ2-3	few	ASRGSGTDTQY
TRBV28	TRBJ2-1	NA	ASSVAGRVYNEQF
TRBV7-9	TRBJ2-6	NA	ASLNLQGHPLSGANVLT
TRBV27	TRBJ1-2	once	ASCKDTGANGYT
TRBV19	TRBJ2-2	NA	ASSSPHTGVRGELF
TRBV5-1	TRBJ1-3	NA	ASSLSAFFRDTIY
TRBV6-6	TRBJ2-7	NA	ASSWDRGQDEQY
TRBV19	TRBJ2-2	NA	ASRPGTGNTGELF
TRBV18	TRBJ2-5	NA	ASSPGLQETQY
TRBV28	TRBJ2-1	NA	ASRTSIGEQF
TRBV5-5	TRBJ1-2	few	ASSEQGYYGYT
TRBV7-3	TRBJ1-1	NA	ASSIDTNTEAF
TRBV19	TRBJ2-7	NA	ASSIYGQGARYEQY
TRBV7-2	TRBJ2-3	NA	ASPDSESSTDTQY
TRBV27	TRBJ2-7	NA	ASSFWTGSEQY
TRBV6-2/TRBV6-3	TRBJ2-7	NA	ASSYPRTSGNEQY
TRBV10-3	TRBJ2-7	NA	AISESGGTYEQY
TRBV9	TRBJ2-5	NA	ASSPRGVGSGGIQETQY
TRBV28	TRBJ1-1	NA	ASRPLPGEAF
TRBV7-9	TRBJ2-7	NA	ASSPPSGGIYEQY
TRBV19	TRBJ1-2	NA	ASSIQGVQGAYT
TRBV6-4	TRBJ1-1	NA	ASSPQQGAMAEAF
TRBV19	TRBJ1-1	many	ASSRTRGTEAF
TRBV19	TRBJ2-1	NA	ASTHTRSSYNEQF
TRBV5-3	TRBJ2-7	NA	ARRRLAGGPPGSYEQY
TRBV20-1	TRBJ1-2	NA	SASVFRGSFFYGYT
TRBV5-8	TRBJ2-7	NA	ASSLMRTVGDTYEQY
TRBV5-1	TRBJ2-3	NA	ASSLWVVGGGRTDTQY
TRBV9	TRBJ1-2	NA	ASSVAFFSGYT
TRBV5-5	TRBJ2-2	once	ASSLAEGTGWVGGELF
TRBV30	TRBJ1-1	NA	AWNTGSTEAF
TRBV9	TRBJ1-3	NA	ASSANAAPTAHSGNTIY
TRBV11-2	TRBJ2-7	NA	ASSPRSQLAYEQY
TRBV7-3	TRBJ2-1	NA	ASSFGGSSNEQF
TRBV7-9	TRBJ1-2	NA	ASSLVPPSPRGYT
TRBV29-1	TRBJ2-7	once	SVEVLAGVGEQY
TRBV7-2	TRBJ2-7	NA	ASSLIVRTYEQY
TRBV10-3	TRBJ2-7	NA	AISDAGASYEQY
TRBV2	TRBJ2-3	few	ASSENRGDTQY
TRBV11-1	TRBJ2-1	NA	ASSLDNEQF
TRBV6-1	TRBJ2-2	NA	ASSESDTGELF
TRBV7-9	TRBJ1-2	NA	ASSFNSPPLGYT
TRBV5-1	TRBJ2-2	NA	ASSEWEGNTGELF